The 20 T cell receptor beta chains given below trace back to one sample, sequenced in a study of T cell repertoires in MIS-A myocarditis. Measured with immunoSEQ multiplex PCR; TCRdb has only the in-frame clones, and not every one. Altogether 14,000 to 15,000 clones are present, about 67% being singletons, with the ten largest covering around 64%. The specimen was left ventricle heart tissue obtained at autopsy. These TCRs come from a man between 18 and 35 years old with fulminant myocarditis from multisystem inflammatory syndrome in adults (MIS-A) after COVID-19.

The chain joins TRBV5-6 to TRBJ1-1, with D perhaps TRBD1 (6 bases). The germline gives CDR1 SGHDT, CDR2 YYEEEE. This CDR3 is built from 14 residues. The V and J ends lost 4 bases and 2 bases respectively, with 12 bases between them. CDR3 loop: CASSPWGGNTEAFF. The DNA for the CDR3 is TGTGCCAGCAGCCCGTGGGGGGGCAACACTGAAGCTTTCTTT.

The CDR3 region has the DNA TGTGCCAGCAGCCCGCGACCGCGGGACACAAATTCACCCCTCCACTTT. Translating it yields CASSPRPRDTNSPLHF. This chain links TRBV3-1 (or the pseudogene TRBV3-2) with TRBJ1-6, with D possibly TRBD1 on 6 matching bases. This CDR3 has 16 residues. CDR1 is LGHDT, CDR2 YNNKEL, per germline (reference sequence). V dropped 4 bases and J dropped 7 bases, with 17 bases sitting between them.

The genes are TRBV3-1 (or the pseudogene TRBV3-2) and TRBJ2-4; 12 positions agree with TRBD2. CDR1 is LGHDT, CDR2 YNNKEL, per germline (reference sequence). This CDR3 spans 16 amino acids. V was clipped by 4 bases and J by 5 bases; unmatched bases: 6. CDR3 in DNA: TGTGCCAGCAGCCGGAACGGACTAGCGGGGCAAAACATTCAGTACTTC. It translates to CASSRNGLAGQNIQYF.

This clone was detected once. The gene calls are TRBV5-4 and TRBJ2-6, with a weak D call TRBD2 (5 bases). The CDR3 loop spans 15 amino acids. CDR1 is SGHNT and CDR2 is YYREEE in the germline V gene (reference sequence). Trimming left V 0 bases short and J 4 bases short, with 8 bases between. CDR3 residues: CASSLGGPGANVLTF. The CDR3 nucleotides are TGTGCCAGCAGCTTGGGCGGGCCCGGGGCCAACGTCCTGACTTTC.

The chain uses TRBV6-1 and TRBJ1-1; TRBD1 is a possible D gene (5 bases). In germline, CDR1 is MNHNS, CDR2 SASEGT. Trimming removed 1 base from V and 2 bases from J, with 14 bases in between. The CDR3 covers 16 residues. CDR3 sequence: CASSEGWSGENTEAFF. The CDR3 DNA follows: TGTGCCAGCAGTGAAGGGTGGTCGGGGGAAAACACTGAAGCTTTCTTT.

This chain connects TRBV7-8 to TRBJ2-7, with D perhaps matching TRBD2 (5 bases). V was cut by 1 base and J by 3 bases, with 13 bases left in between. This CDR3 spans 15 amino acids. Germline V lookup: CDR1 SGHVS, CDR2 FQNEAQ. The CDR3 here is CASSLVGEKGYEQYF. The CDR3 DNA is TGTGCCAGCAGCTTAGTCGGGGAAAAAGGCTACGAGCAGTACTTC.

This clone was seen a handful of times. The chain joins TRBV6-1 to TRBJ2-7; D call uncertain. Germline CDR1 is MNHNS and CDR2 is SASEGT. CDR3 size: 15 residues. V lost 0 bases and J 3 bases, leaving 12 bases between the germline ends. The CDR3 spells CASSEALPTNYEQYF. CDR3 nucleotide sequence: TGTGCCAGCAGTGAAGCGCTCCCTACGAACTACGAGCAGTACTTC.

This clone was picked up one time. The gene calls are TRBV2 and TRBJ1-4; D not resolved. The CDR3 consists of 14 residues. CDR1 and CDR2 (germline): SNHLY, FYNNEI. Trimming left V 7 bases short and J 0 bases short, with 9 bases between. CDR3 nucleotide sequence: TGTGCCAGCATTCAGGCTTCAACTAATGAAAAACTGTTTTTT. Encoded protein: CASIQASTNEKLFF.

A word on this clone: At one end the junction does not follow the germline gene, possibly because of a read error. The chain employs TRBV7-9 and TRBJ2-7; a weak D match, TRBD1 (6 bases). The CDR3 loop spans 18 amino acids. CDR1 and CDR2 from the germline V gene are SEHNR and FQNEAQ (reference sequence). The CDR3 DNA sequence: TGTGCCAGCAGCCCGACGGCAGGGGTCCCGACACCAAACTACAAGCAGTACTTC. Translation gives CASSPTAGVPTPNYKQYF.

In this sample, this clone turned up a few times. V gene TRBV4-2 combines with J gene TRBJ1-2; 11 nucleotides match TRBD1. There are 17 residues in the CDR3. The germline gives CDR1 LGHNA, CDR2 YNFKEQ. The junction had 7 bases not matched to a gene; V was cut back by 0 bases and J by 4 bases. The CDR3 reads CASSQEQGTGGSYGYTF. CDR3 DNA: TGTGCCAGCAGCCAAGAACAAGGGACAGGGGGTTCCTATGGCTACACCTTC.

V and J are TRBV7-9 and TRBJ2-3; maybe TRBD1 (5 bases). Germline V gene sequence: CDR1 SEHNR, CDR2 FQNEAQ (reference sequence). The V end was cut by 4 bases, the J end by 1 base, with 24 bases between. The CDR3 is 19 residues long. CDR3 bases: TGTGCCAGCAGCTCTATCTTGGATACAGCAGGGTCGGGCACAGATACGCAGTATTTT. This encodes CASSSILDTAGSGTDTQYF.

The rearrangement uses TRBV7-9 and TRBJ1-1; 11 nucleotides agree with TRBD1. Per the germline V gene, CDR1 is SEHNR and CDR2 is FQNEAQ (reference sequence). With V trimmed by 5 bases and J by 4 bases, 6 bases remained unmatched. The length of the CDR3 is 15 residues. The CDR3, as DNA: TGTGCCAGCAGCCTCGGGACAGGGGGAGGCACTGAAGCTTTCTTT. It specifies CASSLGTGGGTEAFF.

The J gene is TRBJ2-1, the V gene TRBV4-2; D unresolved. This CDR3 has 16 amino acids. Trimming shortened V by 1 base and J by 1 base, and 11 bases separated the two germline ends. Per the germline V gene, CDR1 is LGHNA and CDR2 is YNFKEQ. DNA for the CDR3: TGTGCCAGCAGCCAAGGGGAAGGATTTTCCTACAATGAGCAGTTCTTC. Encoded protein: CASSQGEGFSYNEQFF.

This clone was counted only a few times. The gene calls are TRBV15 and TRBJ2-7; D gene uncertain. This CDR3 region has 13 residues. Germline-derived CDR1 and CDR2 are LNHNV and YYDKDF (reference sequence). Trimming cost V 4 bases and J 2 bases, with 9 bases left between them. The CDR3 sequence: CATSNGRTYEQYF. The CDR3 bases are TGTGCCACCAGCAATGGCAGAACCTACGAGCAGTACTTC. The whole variable domain, filled in from reference TRBV15 and TRBJ2-7, reads DAMVIQNPRYQVTQFGKPVTLSCSQTLNHNVMYWYQQKSSQAPKLLFHYYDKDFNNEADTPDNFQSRRPNTSFCFLDIRSPGLGDTAMYLCATSNGRTYEQYFGPGTRLTVT.

The rearrangement links TRBV7-6 to TRBJ1-2; maybe TRBD1 (5 bases). V lost 5 bases, J lost 5 bases, and 18 bases lay in between. The CDR3 is made up of 15 amino acids. Per germline, CDR1 SGHVS and CDR2 FNYEAQ. CDR3 nucleotide sequence: TGTGCCAGCAGCCCCGGAGGGGCTGCAATGTATGGCTACACCTTC. This translates into CASSPGGAAMYGYTF. Full variable domain (remainder filled in from reference TRBV7-6 and TRBJ1-2): GAGVSQSPRYKVTKRGQDVALRCDPISGHVSLYWYRQALGQGPEFLTYFNYEAQQDKSGLPNDRFSAERPEGSISTLTIQRTEQRDSAMYRCASSPGGAAMYGYTFGSGTRLTVV.

The chain is built from TRBV19 and TRBJ1-2; 9 nucleotides align to TRBD1. The CDR3 runs to 13 residues. Germline trimming cut 8 bases from V and 5 bases from J; bases unmatched to any gene: 6. Germline V gene sequence: CDR1 LNHDA, CDR2 SQIVND (reference sequence). The CDR3 region has the DNA TGTGCCAGTGGGACAGGGAGAACATATGGCTACACCTTC. Translation gives CASGTGRTYGYTF.

V is TRBV29-1 and J is TRBJ2-7; D unclear. The CDR3 is 16 amino acids. Trimming shortened V by 4 bases and J by 2 bases, and 21 bases separated the two germline ends. Germline values: CDR1 SQVTM, CDR2 ANQGSEA. CDR3 protein: CSVVINSPQNPYEQYF. In DNA, the CDR3 is TGCAGCGTTGTGATTAACAGTCCTCAAAACCCCTACGAGCAGTACTTC.

This chain joins TRBV10-1 and TRBJ2-7, with 9 bases lining up with TRBD1. The junction had 7 bases not matched to a gene; V was cut back by 8 bases and J by 5 bases. Germline assignment: CDR1 WNHNN and CDR2 SYGVQD (reference sequence). The CDR3 runs 13 residues. The CDR3 spells CASLDRGADEQYF. CDR3 sequence (DNA): TGCGCCAGCTTGGACAGGGGCGCTGACGAGCAGTACTTC.

This chain uses TRBV11-2 with TRBJ1-2; 8 bases align to TRBD1. This CDR3 spans 15 amino acids. The trim removed 1 base at V and 4 bases at J, leaving 5 bases unmatched. CDR1 and CDR2 (germline): SGHAT, FQNNGV. CDR3 amino acids: CASSLGGTGSYGYTF. As DNA, the CDR3 is TGTGCCAGCAGCTTAGGGGGGACAGGTTCCTATGGCTACACCTTC.

The rearrangement links TRBV27 to TRBJ2-1; 7 positions match TRBD2. This CDR3 comprises 15 residues. Germline V gives CDR1 MNHEY, CDR2 SMNVEV (reference sequence). J lost 8 bases, V lost 5 bases, and 12 bases had no gene match. CDR3 nucleotides: TGTGCCAGCAGTATGCAGCGGGATTTGAGGGATGAGCAGTTCTTC. It encodes CASSMQRDLRDEQFF.